Below are 4 T cell receptor beta chains sequenced from a single sample in a study of post-analysis software for immune sequencing data. Study-wide findings and caveats: There were five or six TRBV segments more frequent in patients than controls, and TRBV5-6, TRBV5-1 and TRBV20-1 were among them.

These receptors are not linked to any known antigen. TCR beta libraries were prepared from cDNA with unique molecular identifiers. In TCRdb, the PCR reads were re-called with MiXCR into one record per CDR3 protein. This sample carries about 570,000 distinct CDR3 sequences, less than 40% of them seen once, and the ten largest clones take about 5.6%. Sequencing used blood. The origin of the receptors is a girl aged 2-17 years with multiple sclerosis.

This clonotype was seen repeatedly, ten times or more. V gene TRBV6-2 or TRBV6-3 combines with J gene TRBJ2-4; D is unclear. The germline CDR1 and CDR2 sequences are MNHEY and SVGEGT. V dropped 2 bases and J dropped 15 bases, with 11 bases sitting between them. This CDR3 is built from 11 residues. The CDR3 nucleotides are TGTGCCAGCAGTTACGGGCCGCCAAGGTACTTC. This codes for CASSYGPPRYF.

The CDR3 sequence: CSANPPGRGETQYF. The CDR3 coding sequence is TGCAGTGCTAACCCCCCCGGGAGGGGAGAGACCCAGTACTTC. V usage is TRBV20-1 and J usage is TRBJ2-5, with TRBD2 matching 8 bases. This CDR3 is 14 amino acids long. The germline V gene encodes CDR1 DFQATT and CDR2 SNEGSKA (reference sequence). V shed 4 bases, J shed 4 bases, and the junction held 8 bases outside the gene matches.

V usage is TRBV12-3 or TRBV12-4 and J usage is TRBJ2-5; 8 bases fit TRBD1. The ends lost 6 bases at V and 5 bases at J; junction bases unmatched: 14. CDR3 length equals 16 residues. The CDR3 is CASSRGTGERWETQYF. The CDR3 bases are TGTGCCAGCAGCCGTGGGACAGGAGAGCGGTGGGAGACCCAGTACTTC.

This rearrangement joins TRBV2 to TRBJ2-1; D may be TRBD1 (5 bases). Trimming cost V 1 base and J 7 bases, with 14 bases left between them. CDR1 is SNHLY, CDR2 FYNNEI, per germline. The length of the CDR3 is 15 residues. The CDR3 DNA follows: TGTGCCAGCAGTGAAGTGAGACAGCCCAAAAATGAGCAGTTCTTC. Translation: CASSEVRQPKNEQFF.